This T cell receptor (beta chain) came from a study of blood T cell repertoires in COVID-19. Trimming took off 4 bases at V and 0 bases at J, with 13 bases between the two ends. Germline V gene data show CDR1 as MDHEN and CDR2 as SYDVKM. This CDR3 contains 16 residues. Categorization into cohorts depended on clinical history that participants reported. Measured with immunoSEQ multiplex PCR; TCRdb has only the in-frame clones, and not every one. The data show 310,000 or so clones, roughly nine tenths seen once. This chain uses TRBV28 with TRBJ2-1, with D perhaps TRBD2 (6 bases). Sequences were obtained from PBMCs or T cells enriched from blood (not recorded which). The receptor was derived from a woman aged 40-49 years who had recovered from COVID-19. The CDR3 is CASSSLLALSYNEQFF. The CDR3 nucleotides are TGTGCCAGCAGTTCCCTACTAGCTCTCTCCTACAATGAGCAGTTCTTC.